This is a list of T cell receptor beta chains from one sample in a study of blood T cell repertoires in COVID-19. The assay was immunoSEQ multiplex PCR, and TCRdb's table has in-frame clones only and misses some. The sample comprises 200,000 to 250,000 clones, around 87% of which are singletons, and roughly a tenth rests with the top ten. Sequenced input: peripheral blood. The receptors come from a woman in her 50s with COVID-19, enrolled during active disease. Each CDR3 is given with its conserved first and last residue. A D gene is named only where the DNA matches it firmly. Expanded clones get a size class; other rows say once, few or many, or leave the size out.

abundance	v_gene	j_gene	d_gene	CDR3nt	CDR3aa
NA	TRBV20-1	TRBJ2-1	TRBD2	TGCAGTGCTAGTCTGCCTAGCGGAGGACTCAATGAGCAGTTCTTC	CSASLPSGGLNEQFF
NA	TRBV24-1	TRBJ2-3	TRBD2	TGTGCCACCAGTGATGGGGGGGTAGATACGCAGTATTTT	CATSDGGVDTQYF
NA	TRBV20-1	TRBJ1-1	NA	TGCAGTGCTAGTAAACTTTCCGGCACTGAAGCTTTCTTT	CSASKLSGTEAFF
NA	TRBV12-5	TRBJ1-2	NA	TGTGCTAGTGGTTTTCGGTCAGGGGTGACTTATGGCTACACCTTC	CASGFRSGVTYGYTF
NA	TRBV6-1	TRBJ1-1	NA	TGTGCCAGCAGTGAAGCTTGGGACCTGACAGGTCGGTACACTGAAGCTTTCTTT	CASSEAWDLTGRYTEAFF
NA	TRBV11-2	TRBJ1-6	TRBD1	TGTGCCAGCAGCTTCCCCCCGGGACAGGGTTATAATTCACCCCTCCACTTT	CASSFPPGQGYNSPLHF
NA	TRBV5-6	TRBJ1-2	NA	TGTGCCAGCAGCTTGGCCGGCGGGGGGAGTTTCTATGGCTACACCTTC	CASSLAGGGSFYGYTF
NA	TRBV5-1	TRBJ2-7	NA	TGCGCCAGCAGCTTGGACCCAGGGGTCTCCTACGAGCAGTACTTC	CASSLDPGVSYEQYF
NA	TRBV21-1	TRBJ2-5	NA	TGTGCCAGCCCCGGGGAGCGGACAGCACTCCAAGAGACCCAGTACTTC	CASPGERTALQETQYF
NA	TRBV19	TRBJ1-1	NA	TGTGCCAGTAGTATTTACGGCAGGAATTATGAAGCTTTCTTT	CASSIYGRNYEAFF
NA	TRBV5-4	TRBJ1-2	NA	TGTGCCAGCAGCAAAGTGGACTCCCCATATTATGGCTACACCTTC	CASSKVDSPYYGYTF
many	TRBV28	TRBJ1-5	NA	TGTGCCAGCGCGAGTCTCAATCAGCCCCAGCATTTT	CASASLNQPQHF
NA	TRBV3-1/TRBV3-2	TRBJ2-1	TRBD2	TGTGCCAGCAGCCGCAACGGGGGGGAGAATGAGCAGTTCTTC	CASSRNGGENEQFF
NA	TRBV13	TRBJ1-2	TRBD1	TGTGCCAGCAGCCGTCGAGACAGGGGATTCCATGGCTACACCTTC	CASSRRDRGFHGYTF
NA	TRBV18	TRBJ1-2	TRBD1	TGTGCCAGCTCACCGGGACAGGGCTATGGCTACACCTTC	CASSPGQGYGYTF
once	TRBV2	TRBJ1-2	NA	TGTGCCACCTGGAACAGCTATGGCTACACCTTC	CATWNSYGYTF
NA	TRBV6-5	TRBJ1-2	NA	TGTGCCAGCAGTTACGGGCGCCATGGGGGGGATGGCTACACCTTC	CASSYGRHGGDGYTF
NA	TRBV30	TRBJ1-6	NA	TGTGCCTGGAACACAGGGTTAAATTCACCCCTCCACTTT	CAWNTGLNSPLHF
once	TRBV19	TRBJ2-5	NA	TGTGCCAGTAGTTTCAGGGGCCAAGCTGGAGAGACCCAGTACTTC	CASSFRGQAGETQYF
NA	TRBV3-1/TRBV3-2	TRBJ2-3	TRBD2	TGTGCCAGCAGCCAACTAGGGACTAGCGGGGGGGAGGCAGATACGCAGTATTTT	CASSQLGTSGGEADTQYF
once	TRBV7-6	TRBJ2-3	TRBD2	TGTGCCAGCAGCTCGCTAGCGGGGGGGGAAGATACGCAGTATTTT	CASSSLAGGEDTQYF
NA	TRBV19	TRBJ2-7	NA	TGTGCCAGTAGTACTCCCGGGATCTACGAGCAGTACTTC	CASSTPGIYEQYF
NA	TRBV6-5	TRBJ1-6	NA	TGTGCCAGCAGTCCCCCTGTCTTGTCCCTCCACTTT	CASSPPVLSLHF
NA	TRBV5-1	TRBJ1-4	NA	TGCGCCAGCAGCTTGGGAGGGGCGCTGGGACATAATGAAAAACTGTTTTTT	CASSLGGALGHNEKLFF
NA	TRBV29-1	TRBJ2-1	TRBD2	TGCAGCGTTCTGGCGGGGGGGCTGCGGGAGCAGTTCTTC	CSVLAGGLREQFF
NA	TRBV13	TRBJ2-1	TRBD2	TGTGCCAGCAGCTCCTATATGGCGGGGGATAAGAATGAGCAGTTCTTC	CASSSYMAGDKNEQFF